This entry describes one T cell receptor beta chain. This record belongs to a study of blood T cell repertoires in COVID-19. Per the authors' pipeline: Amplification with reference gene primers provided the estimates of nucleated cell counts. The method was immunoSEQ multiplex PCR; TCRdb's version includes in-frame clones alone and lacks a portion of them. V, J and clone size reflect that table, while D and trimming were determined from the DNA. The repertoire consists of around 80,000 clones, with roughly 80% occurring once and the leading ten covering 4% to 6%. Germline assignment: CDR1 SNHLY and CDR2 FYNNEI. This CDR3 has 13 residues.

The chain combines TRBV2 with TRBJ2-7; a possible D gene is TRBD1 (5 bases). The origin of this receptor is a woman aged 70 to 79 with acute or convalescent COVID-19. The sample comprised peripheral blood. The CDR3 spells CALEGATTYEQYF. CDR3 nucleotides: TGTGCTTTGGAAGGGGCGACCACCTACGAGCAGTACTTC.